This TCR beta chain was identified during a study of regulatory T cells in long-lasting Graves disease. As for time point: newly diagnosed GD, antithyroid drugs for less than 3 months. RNA isolated from PBMCs was used to make the TCR library. Germline V gene sequence: CDR1 MNHNS, CDR2 SASEGT. V dropped 7 bases and J dropped 2; count of bases not matched to a gene: 16. The CDR3 totals 17 residues. Investigators prepared the TCR beta libraries by applying iRepertoire HTBI primers and Arm-PCR of CDR3 regions. TCRdb reanalysed the multiplex PCR reads using MiXCR and keeps one entry per CDR3 protein. The repertoire holds about 500,000 distinct CDR3 sequences, with more than 10% as singletons. With respect to this clonotype: Antigen unknown.

Broader study findings: Favored gene segments in persistent disease were TRBV28, TRBJ1-2 and TRBJ2-5. New patients shared 950 to 1,000 public clonotypes, fewer than the approximately 2,500 shared by persistent patients.

These data are also associated with another study on T cells in Graves' hyperthyroidism and ophthalmopathy. That study adds: Through a model of 13 V-J features, ophthalmopathy was separated from stable hyperthyroidism.

The genes are TRBV6-1 and TRBJ1-2; 7 bases agree with TRBD1. The receptor was derived from a woman aged 25-40 years with Graves disease. The specimen was peripheral blood mononuclear cells (PBMCs), collected at new diagnosis, from a patient treated with antithyroid drugs. The CDR3 sequence is CASKVRSTGSGNYGYTF. CDR3 nucleotides: TGTGCCAGCAAAGTTAGATCGACAGGGTCCGGGAACTATGGCTACACCTTC.